The 3 T cell receptor beta chains given below trace back to one sample, sequenced in a study of regulatory T cells in long-lasting Graves disease. Building of the TCR beta libraries involved iRepertoire HTBI primers and Arm-PCR of CDR3 regions. In TCRdb, the multiplex PCR reads were re-called with MiXCR into one record per CDR3 protein. In the table there are roughly 400,000 distinct CDR3 sequences, roughly a fifth of which are singletons. Time point here: persistent/refractory GD, antithyroid drugs over 5 years with positive TRAb. Extracted PBMC RNA gave rise to the TCR library. Source: peripheral blood mononuclear cells (PBMCs), taken when the disease was refractory, from a patient treated with antithyroid drugs. Every receptor here comes from a female donor with Graves disease.

This clonotype was observed at least ten times. The chain employs TRBV9 and TRBJ2-5; 12 nucleotides line up with TRBD1. Germline V gene lookup returns CDR1 SGDLS and CDR2 YYNGEE. CDR3 length equals 17 residues. V was pared by 7 bases and J by 6 bases, with 16 bases of the junction left unmatched. CDR3 sequence (DNA): TGTGCCAGCTACGGGGGCAAGGGACAGGGGGCGAGGAAGACCCAGTACTTC. It encodes CASYGGKGQGARKTQYF. Full variable domain (outside the CDR3, taken from reference TRBV9 and TRBJ2-5): DSGVTQTPKHLITATGQRVTLRCSPRSGDLSVYWYQQSLDQGLQFLIQYYNGEERAKGNILERFSAQQFPDLHSELNLSSLELGDSALYFCASYGGKGQGARKTQYFGPGTRLLVL.

The J gene is TRBJ1-5, the V gene TRBV10-3; 7 bases align to TRBD1. With V trimmed by 2 bases and J by 6 bases, 7 bases remained unmatched. Germline V gene lookup returns CDR1 ENHRY and CDR2 SYGVKD. This CDR3 has 15 residues. CDR3 region: CAISEPGQEGQPQHF. The CDR3 DNA follows: TGTGCCATCAGTGAGCCTGGACAGGAGGGTCAGCCCCAGCATTTT.

The gene calls are TRBV19 and TRBJ1-2; TRBD1 matches 10 bases. V lost 7 bases and J lost 6; bases outside the gene matches: 8. The germline V gene has CDR1 LNHDA and CDR2 SQIVND (reference sequence). This CDR3 contains 14 residues. CDR3 nucleotides: TGTGCCAGTACCCTCTCGGGACAGGGGAATGGCTACACCTTC. Protein: CASTLSGQGNGYTF.